This T cell receptor (beta chain) appears in the sequencing data of a study of T cell changes during pregnancy in multiple sclerosis. With V trimmed by 4 bases and J by 5 bases, 2 bases remained unmatched. The CDR3 sequence is 12 residues long. The germline V gene encodes CDR1 SGHNT and CDR2 YYREEE (reference sequence). Profiled with immunoSEQ multiplex PCR; TCRdb holds only in-frame clones, not every one. This table has 70,000 to 80,000 clones, roughly 92% appearing once. The chain couples TRBV5-4 to TRBJ2-7; 8 bases fit TRBD2. The receptor was derived from a female donor in good health, enrolled as a control in a pregnancy study. Sequenced material: peripheral blood, taken after pregnancy. This CDR3 is CASSRTSNEQYF. CDR3 bases: TGTGCCAGCAGCCGGACTAGCAACGAGCAGTACTTC.